Given below is one T cell receptor (beta chain) in context. Its antigen is undetermined. The PCR had 60 Vbeta and 13 Jbeta primers. Some clones are missing from TCRdb's copy, which holds only in-frame ones; the method was immunoSEQ multiplex PCR. The sample has about 160,000 clones, approximately 80% seen once. The germline CDR1 and CDR2 sequences are MNHEY and SVGAGI. The CDR3 totals 13 residues. Trimming shortened V by 7 bases and J by 11 bases, and 20 bases separated the two germline ends. This specimen comes from a study of cytomegalovirus exposure and HLA in healthy donors. Regarding the study as a whole: For most TCR sequences rarity was the rule, although some public TCRs occurred in many donors. Sequences of the TCR beta chain were said to predict the HLA-A and HLA-B alleles of most subjects accurately.

Sequencing input: PBMCs. This clonotype was sampled from a woman aged 45-65 years in good health and CMV-seropositive. The gene calls are TRBV6-5 and TRBJ1-1; D is perhaps TRBD1 (5 bases). The chain's CDR3 is CASIKGQTGRAFF. The CDR3 region has the DNA TGTGCCAGCATCAAAGGACAAACTGGTAGGGCTTTCTTT.